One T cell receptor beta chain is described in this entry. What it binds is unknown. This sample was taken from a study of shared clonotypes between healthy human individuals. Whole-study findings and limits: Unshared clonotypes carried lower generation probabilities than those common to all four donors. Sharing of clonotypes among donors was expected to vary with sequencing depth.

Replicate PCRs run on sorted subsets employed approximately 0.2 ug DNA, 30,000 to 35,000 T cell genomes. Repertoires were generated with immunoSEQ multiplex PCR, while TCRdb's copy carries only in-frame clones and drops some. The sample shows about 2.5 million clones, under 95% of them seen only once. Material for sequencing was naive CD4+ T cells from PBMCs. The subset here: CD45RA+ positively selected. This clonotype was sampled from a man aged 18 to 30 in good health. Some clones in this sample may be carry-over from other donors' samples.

CDR3 bases: TGTGCCAGCGCCGCGGTTGGGGCCAACGTCCTGACTTTC. Protein: CASAAVGANVLTF. The chain recombines TRBV28 with TRBJ2-6; D gene unclear. This CDR3 contains 13 residues. The germline V and J ends were trimmed by 8 bases and 3 bases, with 8 bases remaining between them. Germline values: CDR1 MDHEN, CDR2 SYDVKM.